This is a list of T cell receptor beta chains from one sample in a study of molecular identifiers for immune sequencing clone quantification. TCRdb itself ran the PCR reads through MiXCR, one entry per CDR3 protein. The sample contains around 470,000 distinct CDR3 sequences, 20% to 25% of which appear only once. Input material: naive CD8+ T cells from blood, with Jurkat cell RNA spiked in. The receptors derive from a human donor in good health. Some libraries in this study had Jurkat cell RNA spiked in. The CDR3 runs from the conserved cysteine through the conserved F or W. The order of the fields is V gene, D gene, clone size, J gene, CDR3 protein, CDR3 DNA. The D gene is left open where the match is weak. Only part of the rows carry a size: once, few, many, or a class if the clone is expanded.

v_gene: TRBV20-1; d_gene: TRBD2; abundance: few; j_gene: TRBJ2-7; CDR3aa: CSASPSSGSLSYEQYF; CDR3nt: TGCAGTGCTAGTCCGAGTAGCGGGAGTTTAAGCTACGAGCAGTACTTC
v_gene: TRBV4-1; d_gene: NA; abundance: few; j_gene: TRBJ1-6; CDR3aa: CASSQERGIGSPLHF; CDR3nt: TGCGCCAGCAGCCAAGAGCGGGGGATTGGTTCACCCCTCCACTTT
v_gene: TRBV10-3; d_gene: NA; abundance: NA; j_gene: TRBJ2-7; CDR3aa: CAISGEDISYEQYF; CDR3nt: TGTGCCATCAGTGGGGAGGACATTTCCTACGAGCAGTACTTC
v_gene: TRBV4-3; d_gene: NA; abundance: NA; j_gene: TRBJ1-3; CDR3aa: CASSQDPASSGNTIYF; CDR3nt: TGCGCCAGCAGCCAAGATCCAGCGAGCTCTGGAAACACCATATATTTT
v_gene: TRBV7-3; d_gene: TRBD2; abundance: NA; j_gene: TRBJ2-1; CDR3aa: CASGTTSNEQFF; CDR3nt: TGTGCCAGCGGGACTACATCCAATGAGCAGTTCTTC
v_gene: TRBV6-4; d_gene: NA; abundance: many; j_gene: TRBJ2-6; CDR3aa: CASSDTLRLSGANVLTF; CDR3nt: TGTGCCAGCAGTGACACCCTTCGGCTCTCTGGGGCCAACGTCCTGACTTTC
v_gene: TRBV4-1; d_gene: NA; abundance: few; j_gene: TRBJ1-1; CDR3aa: CASSQTDLNTEAFF; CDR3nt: TGCGCCAGCAGCCAAACGGACTTGAACACTGAAGCTTTCTTT
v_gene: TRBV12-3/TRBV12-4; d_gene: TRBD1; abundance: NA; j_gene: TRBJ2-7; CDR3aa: CASGSLDRDEQYF; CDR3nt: TGTGCCAGCGGTTCACTGGACAGGGACGAGCAGTACTTC
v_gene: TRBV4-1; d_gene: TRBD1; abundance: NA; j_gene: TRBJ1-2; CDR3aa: CASSQDPGQGYGYTF; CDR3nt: TGCGCCAGCAGCCAAGATCCGGGACAGGGCTATGGCTACACCTTC
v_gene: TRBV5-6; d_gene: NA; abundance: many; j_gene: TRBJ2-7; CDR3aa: CASSPESSFYEQYF; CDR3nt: TGTGCCAGCAGCCCCGAGTCCTCATTCTACGAGCAGTACTTC
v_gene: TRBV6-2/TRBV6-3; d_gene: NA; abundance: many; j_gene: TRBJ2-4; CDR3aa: CASTISRAKNIQYF; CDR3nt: TGTGCCAGCACTATCTCGCGGGCCAAAAACATTCAGTACTTC